A single sample gave rise to the 21 T cell receptor beta chains below, sequenced in a study of memory CD4+ T cells and cytomegalovirus serostatus. The repertoire was sequenced with immunoSEQ multiplex PCR; TCRdb's copy has only in-frame clones and lacks some. This sample has just under 40,000 clones, with around 79% found just once. Single viable CD3+CD4+CD8-CD45RO+ cells were sorted as the memory CD4+ T cells. Sequences were obtained from memory CD4+ T cells from blood. All receptors derive from an adult in good health and CMV-seronegative.

The V and J genes are TRBV5-1 and TRBJ2-3; D unresolved. Trimming shortened V by 2 bases and J by 4 bases, and 5 bases separated the two germline ends. The V gene's germline CDR1 is SGHRS and CDR2 YFSETQ. This CDR3 is 12 amino acids long. The CDR3 DNA reads TGCGCCAGCAGCTTCTCCCCAGATACGCAGTATTTT. Translating gives CASSFSPDTQYF.

Regarding this clone: A clone one base away is much larger, so this may be a read error. This sample also contains other DNA sequences that code for the same CDR3. The chain is built from TRBV5-4 and TRBJ1-1; D gene ambiguous. Trimming cost V 0 bases and J 1 base, with 7 bases left between them. Germline loops: CDR1 SGHNT, CDR2 YYREEE (reference sequence). The CDR3 length is 14 residues. CDR3 sequence: CASSLGRRNTEAFF. The CDR3 coding sequence is TGTGCCAGCAGCTTGGGGCGGAGGAACACTGAAGCTTTCTTT.

This rearrangement joins TRBV6-1 to TRBJ1-5; D unclear. The V gene's germline CDR1 is MNHNS and CDR2 SASEGT. V was trimmed by 6 bases and J by 6 bases, leaving 12 bases between them. This CDR3 has 13 amino acids. This chain's CDR3 is CASREGGGQPQHF. CDR3 nucleotide sequence: TGTGCCAGCAGGGAGGGAGGCGGTCAGCCCCAGCATTTT.

This chain links TRBV20-1 with TRBJ1-2; TRBD1 is a possible D gene (5 bases). The CDR3 extends over 11 amino acids. V was shortened by 7 bases and J by 8 bases, with 14 bases between the two germline ends. The germline V gene encodes CDR1 DFQATT and CDR2 SNEGSKA (reference sequence). Written as DNA, the CDR3 is TGCAGTGTTCCCGAACAGGTCGGCTACACCTTC. It translates to CSVPEQVGYTF.

The chain is built from TRBV18 and TRBJ2-5; D is undetermined. Germline-derived CDR1 and CDR2 are KGHSH and LQKENI. The CDR3 length is 13 residues. V lost 4 bases and J lost 1, with 7 bases in between. The CDR3 DNA sequence: TGTGCCAGCTCACTAAGGGTCCAAGAGACCCAGTACTTC. Translating gives CASSLRVQETQYF.

This rearrangement joins TRBV10-1 to TRBJ2-3, with 11 bases matching TRBD2. This CDR3 contains 15 residues. J gave up 8 bases and V 0 bases, and 4 bases lay outside the gene matches. CDR1 WNHNN and CDR2 SYGVQD come from the germline V gene (reference sequence). The CDR3 nucleotides read TGCGCCAGCAGTGAGTCTGGTCTAGCGGGGGGTACGCAGTATTTT. As protein: CASSESGLAGGTQYF.

The chain links TRBV5-6 to TRBJ1-2; D might be TRBD1 (6 bases). The ends were cut back, 8 bases at V and 3 bases at J, with 14 bases in the middle. The germline V gene has CDR1 SGHDT and CDR2 YYEEEE. The length of the CDR3 is 13 residues. Written as DNA, the CDR3 is TGTGCCAGTGGAGCTCCAGGGGACTATGGCTACACCTTC. Translated: CASGAPGDYGYTF.

The V call is TRBV4-2, the J call TRBJ1-2; the match to TRBD1 covers 10 bases. This CDR3 has 15 residues. V dropped 3 bases and J dropped 3; count of bases not matched to a gene: 4. The V gene's germline CDR1 is LGHNA and CDR2 YNFKEQ. The CDR3 region has the DNA TGTGCCAGCAGCCACGACAGGGGGCAGGACTATGGCTACACCTTC. Its translation is CASSHDRGQDYGYTF.

The chain joins TRBV29-1 to TRBJ1-1; 9 nucleotides match TRBD1. From germline, CDR1 is SQVTM and CDR2 ANQGSEA. The CDR3 is 14 residues long. V was clipped by 4 bases and J by 5 bases; unmatched bases: 8. The CDR3, as DNA: TGCAGCGTTGCCTTGGACAGGGGTGGGACTGAAGCTTTCTTT. Translated, it gives CSVALDRGGTEAFF.

Of note for this clone: Other DNA sequences in this sample translate to the same CDR3. The rearrangement uses TRBV30 and TRBJ1-5; D may be TRBD1 (5 bases). CDR3 length: 13 residues. Germline values: CDR1 GTSNPN, CDR2 SVGIG (reference sequence). The V gene lost 1 base and the J gene lost 2 bases, with 6 bases spanning the gap. CDR3 nucleotide sequence: TGTGCCTGGAGTGAAGGGGGCAATCAGCCCCAGCATTTT. It codes for CAWSEGGNQPQHF.

The chain is built from TRBV6-5 and TRBJ1-5; D might be TRBD1 (5 bases). The CDR3 spans 16 residues. CDR1 MNHEY and CDR2 SVGAGI come from the germline V gene. Trimming took 2 bases from V and 7 from J, leaving 18 bases between them. The CDR3, as DNA: TGTGCCAGCAGTTACATTTGGGCAGGGAAACTACAGCCCCAGCATTTT. This gives the protein CASSYIWAGKLQPQHF.

The rearrangement joins TRBV27 to TRBJ1-6; D might be TRBD1 (5 bases). This CDR3 region has 15 residues. The V gene lost 0 bases and the J gene lost 10 bases, with 13 bases spanning the gap. The germline gives CDR1 MNHEY, CDR2 SMNVEV (reference sequence). The CDR3 sequence: CASSLSRDVGSPLHF. CDR3 DNA sequence: TGTGCCAGCAGTTTATCAAGGGACGTCGGATCACCCCTCCACTTT.

In its sample, this clone ranks as medium-sized. This sequence joins TRBV7-2 and TRBJ2-3, with 11 bases matching TRBD2. The germline V gene encodes CDR1 SGHTA and CDR2 FQGNSA. The length of the CDR3 is 17 residues. Unmatched junction bases numbered 7, after V lost 1 base and J lost 4 bases. This chain's CDR3 is CASSLVLAGGVADTQYF. CDR3 nucleotide sequence: TGTGCCAGCAGCTTAGTTTTAGCGGGGGGGGTTGCAGATACGCAGTATTTT.

This chain's CDR3 is CASSQLQGSEQYF. CDR3 in DNA: TGCGCCAGCAGCCAACTACAGGGGTCCGAGCAGTACTTC. J is TRBJ2-7 and V is TRBV4-1; 7 bases map to TRBD1. Germline CDR1 reads MGHRA; CDR2 reads YSYEKL. With V trimmed by 2 bases and J by 6 bases, 4 bases remained unmatched. This CDR3 is built from 13 residues.

In this sample, this clone turned up once. The rearrangement joins TRBV6-1 to TRBJ1-1, with a tentative D call TRBD1 (5 bases). Germline values: CDR1 MNHNS, CDR2 SASEGT. CDR3 length equals 14 residues. V shed 5 bases and J shed 1 base, with 11 bases lying between them. The CDR3 reads CASSSGRGNTEAFF. CDR3 coding DNA: TGTGCCAGCAGTTCTGGGAGGGGGAACACTGAAGCTTTCTTT.

The rearrangement joins TRBV11-2 to TRBJ2-1; 13 bases map to TRBD2. Germline CDR1 SGHAT, CDR2 FQNNGV. The ends lost 4 bases at V and 6 bases at J; junction bases unmatched: 6. There are 16 residues in the CDR3. Here the CDR3 DNA reads TGTGCCAGCAGCTCGTTACTAGCGGGGGGGCCCAATGAGCAGTTCTTC. Its translation: CASSSLLAGGPNEQFF.

The rearrangement uses TRBV30 and TRBJ2-6, with 14 bases fitting TRBD2. Germline CDR1 is GTSNPN and CDR2 is SVGIG (reference sequence). There are 19 residues in the CDR3. V shed 2 bases, J shed 0 bases, and the junction held 6 bases outside the gene matches. The CDR3 reads CAWSRGLAGAFSGANVLTF. CDR3 nucleotides: TGTGCCTGGAGTCGGGGACTAGCGGGGGCTTTCTCTGGGGCCAACGTCCTGACTTTC.

The chain employs TRBV12-5 and TRBJ2-7; tentatively, D is TRBD1 or TRBD2 (5 bases each). V lost 3 bases, J lost 6 bases, and 9 bases lay in between. Germline V gives CDR1 LGHNT, CDR2 FRNRAP. The CDR3 runs 12 residues. The CDR3 protein is CASGFEGTEQYF. CDR3 bases: TGTGCTAGTGGTTTCGAGGGGACCGAGCAGTACTTC.

The chain employs TRBV14 and TRBJ2-3; perhaps TRBD1 as D (5 bases). V was shortened by 4 bases and J by 5 bases, with 16 bases between the two germline ends. The CDR3 runs 15 residues. CDR1 and CDR2 (germline): SGHDN, FVKESK. CDR3 bases: TGTGCCAGCAGCCCGACAGCGAACCTCAGAGATACGCAGTATTTT. Protein sequence: CASSPTANLRDTQYF.

The chain links TRBV2 to TRBJ1-2; maybe TRBD1 (6 bases). CDR1 and CDR2 from the germline V gene are SNHLY and FYNNEI. The CDR3 is 13 amino acids. Trimming cost V 7 bases and J 8 bases, with 17 bases left between them. The CDR3: CASTLWGGQGYTF. DNA of the CDR3: TGTGCCAGCACCCTTTGGGGGGGGCAAGGCTACACCTTC.

The gene calls are TRBV9 and TRBJ1-3; 10 positions agree with TRBD1. The CDR3 covers 16 residues. V shed 3 bases and J 4 bases; nucleotides not matched to a gene: 7. Per the germline V gene, CDR1 is SGDLS and CDR2 is YYNGEE. The CDR3 DNA sequence: TGTGCCAGCAGCGCAAGACAGGGGGCCATCGGAAACACCATATATTTT. Residues: CASSARQGAIGNTIYF.